A selection of T cell receptor beta chains follows, all from one sample in a study of Graves' ophthalmopathy and Graves' hyperthyroidism. MiXCR, run by TCRdb on the multiplex PCR reads, gives a single entry per CDR3 protein. This table holds around 520,000 distinct CDR3 sequences, about 35% found once. The specimen sequenced was peripheral blood or thyroid tissue (not recorded which). These receptor sequences come from an adult man with Graves' hyperthyroidism. Both conserved end residues are part of each CDR3. D genes are given only for firm matches. The size entry is marked missing in some rows and otherwise reads once, few, many or a size class.

j_gene: TRBJ1-1
v_gene: TRBV7-9
abundance: NA
d_gene: NA
CDR3nt: TGTGCCAGCAGCTTCCCTGGTGGGAACACTGAAGCTTTCTTT
CDR3aa: CASSFPGGNTEAFF

j_gene: TRBJ2-1
v_gene: TRBV7-3
abundance: NA
d_gene: TRBD2
CDR3nt: TGTGCCAGCAGCTCAAGGACTAGCGGGAGGGATGAGCAGTTCTTC
CDR3aa: CASSSRTSGRDEQFF

j_gene: TRBJ1-5
v_gene: TRBV24-1
abundance: many
d_gene: NA
CDR3nt: TGTGCCACCAGTGATTTCGGCAGCCACCAGCCCCAGCATTTT
CDR3aa: CATSDFGSHQPQHF

j_gene: TRBJ1-3
v_gene: TRBV29-1
abundance: many
d_gene: NA
CDR3nt: TGCAGCGCCGAGACAGCTGGAAACACCATATATTTT
CDR3aa: CSAETAGNTIYF

j_gene: TRBJ2-7
v_gene: TRBV20-1
abundance: many
d_gene: TRBD2
CDR3nt: TGCAGTGCCAGACAGTGGACCCGCGGGACTACTTCCTACGAGCAGTACTTC
CDR3aa: CSARQWTRGTTSYEQYF

j_gene: TRBJ2-5
v_gene: TRBV27
abundance: few
d_gene: NA
CDR3nt: TGTGCCAGCAGTTCAGGGGTGGCGGGGGAGACCCAGTACTTC
CDR3aa: CASSSGVAGETQYF

j_gene: TRBJ2-7
v_gene: TRBV7-2
abundance: NA
d_gene: TRBD1
CDR3nt: TGTCCCAGCAGCCAGGGACAGGGATATTACGAGCAGTACTTC
CDR3aa: CPSSQGQGYYEQYF

j_gene: TRBJ2-5
v_gene: TRBV7-2
abundance: many
d_gene: NA
CDR3nt: TGTGCCAGCAGCTTAGTCCGGGACGGTGGGGAGACCCAGTACTTC
CDR3aa: CASSLVRDGGETQYF

j_gene: TRBJ1-4
v_gene: TRBV29-1
abundance: few
d_gene: TRBD1
CDR3nt: TGCAGCGCATTACCCGAGGGGGCGCTTACGACTAATGAAAAACTGTTTTTT
CDR3aa: CSALPEGALTTNEKLFF

j_gene: TRBJ2-7
v_gene: TRBV2
abundance: many
d_gene: TRBD2
CDR3nt: TGTGCCAGCAGGGCCGGGACTAGCGGAGGGTACGAGCAGTACTTC
CDR3aa: CASRAGTSGGYEQYF

j_gene: TRBJ1-5
v_gene: TRBV20-1
abundance: NA
d_gene: NA
CDR3nt: TGCAGTGCGGGGGACGGAAGCTACGAGCATTTT
CDR3aa: CSAGDGSYEHF